These 9 T cell receptor beta chains originate from one sample sequenced in a study of blood T cell repertoires in COVID-19. Sequencing used immunoSEQ multiplex PCR; TCRdb keeps in-frame clones, though not all of them. The repertoire holds under 400,000 clones, with more than 70% as singletons. The sequenced sample was peripheral blood. These receptors all come from a woman aged 25-40 years with COVID-19, enrolled during active disease.

The CDR3 loop reads CASSFRTGSYGYTF. CDR3 DNA: TGTGCCAGCAGCTTCAGGACAGGAAGCTATGGCTACACCTTC. The chain joins TRBV7-8 to TRBJ1-2; 7 bases are shared with TRBD1. The CDR3 length is 14 residues. In germline, CDR1 is SGHVS, CDR2 FQNEAQ. V lost 3 bases, J lost 4 bases, and 5 bases stayed unmatched.

The V gene is TRBV19, the J gene TRBJ2-2, with 8 nucleotides matching TRBD1. The CDR3 spans 16 residues. The V segment lost 1 base and the J segment 3 bases; nucleotides outside the gene matches: 4. Germline V gene sequence: CDR1 LNHDA, CDR2 SQIVND (reference sequence). The CDR3 region is CASSIGPGGYTGELFF. For the CDR3, the DNA is TGTGCCAGTAGTATAGGTCCAGGGGGCTACACCGGGGAGCTGTTTTTT.

The V and J genes are TRBV19 and TRBJ2-7, with 9 bases that match TRBD1. The CDR3 sequence is 16 residues long. Trimming at V came to 4 bases and at J to 6 bases, leaving 13 bases not matched to a gene. Germline loops: CDR1 LNHDA, CDR2 SQIVND (reference sequence). In nucleotides, the CDR3 is TGTGCCAGTAGTACGATCCCCGGGACAGGGCACAGCGAGCAGTACTTC. This codes for CASSTIPGTGHSEQYF.

Ten or more counts support this clone. The V gene is TRBV7-2, the J gene TRBJ2-1; TRBD1 is a possible D gene (5 bases). V lost 5 bases and J 8 bases, leaving 19 bases between the germline ends. This CDR3 comprises 15 residues. CDR1 is SGHTA and CDR2 is FQGNSA in the germline V gene. CDR3 sequence: CASSPRVWGRDEQFF. CDR3 bases: TGTGCCAGCAGCCCCCGGGTATGGGGCAGGGATGAGCAGTTCTTC.

The chain couples TRBV19 to TRBJ2-3, with 7 bases fitting TRBD1. The CDR3 consists of 14 residues. CDR1 LNHDA and CDR2 SQIVND come from the germline V gene (reference sequence). Trimming at V came to 3 bases and at J to 10 bases, leaving 10 bases not matched to a gene. The CDR3 region is CASSILTGSNSQYF. The CDR3 DNA reads as TGTGCCAGTAGTATCCTGACAGGGAGTAATTCGCAGTATTTT.

This sequence joins TRBV21-1 and TRBJ2-3; the table assigns TRBD2, which was not confirmed against the DNA. TRBV21-1 counts as a pseudogene. The CDR3 extends over 13 amino acids. The CDR3 DNA follows: TGTGCCAGCAGCAAAGCAAGAGGAGATACGCAGTATTTT. Its translation: CASSKARGDTQYF.

The chain carries TRBV19 and TRBJ1-5; 7 bases line up with TRBD1. V lost 9 bases to trimming and J lost 8 bases; unmatched junction nucleotides: 10. Germline CDR1 and CDR2: LNHDA and SQIVND (reference sequence). The CDR3 extends over 13 amino acids. The CDR3, as DNA: TGTGCCAGCAACGGGCAGGGGGACGAGCCCCAGCATTTT. Amino acid sequence: CASNGQGDEPQHF. Full variable domain (rest looked up from reference TRBV19 and TRBJ1-5): DGGITQSPKYLFRKEGQNVTLSCEQNLNHDAMYWYRQDPGQGLRLIYYSQIVNDFQKGDIAEGYSVSREKKESFPLTVTSAQKNPTAFYLCASNGQGDEPQHFGDGTRLSIL.

The V call is TRBV30, the J call TRBJ2-7, with TRBD1 identical over 7 bases. Per the germline V gene, CDR1 is GTSNPN and CDR2 is SVGIG (reference sequence). V lost 0 bases to trimming and J lost 3 bases; unmatched junction nucleotides: 8. The CDR3 is 15 amino acids. CDR3 in amino acids: CAWSVVGPGGYEQYF. CDR3 sequence (DNA): TGTGCCTGGAGTGTCGTGGGGCCAGGGGGCTACGAGCAGTACTTC.

The chain uses TRBV2 and TRBJ1-3, with D tentatively TRBD1 (5 bases). Deletions cut 5 bases from V and 0 bases from J, with 8 bases between. The CDR3 extends over 14 amino acids. From germline, CDR1 is SNHLY and CDR2 FYNNEI. The CDR3 DNA sequence: TGTGCCAGCAGTCTCAGGGTCTCTGGAAACACCATATATTTT. Translating gives CASSLRVSGNTIYF. The whole variable domain, remainder taken from reference TRBV2 and TRBJ1-3, is EPEVTQTPSHQVTQMGQEVILRCVPISNHLYFYWYRQILGQKVEFLVSFYNNEISEKSEIFDDQFSVERPDGSNFTLKIRSTKLEDSAMYFCASSLRVSGNTIYFGEGSWLTVV.